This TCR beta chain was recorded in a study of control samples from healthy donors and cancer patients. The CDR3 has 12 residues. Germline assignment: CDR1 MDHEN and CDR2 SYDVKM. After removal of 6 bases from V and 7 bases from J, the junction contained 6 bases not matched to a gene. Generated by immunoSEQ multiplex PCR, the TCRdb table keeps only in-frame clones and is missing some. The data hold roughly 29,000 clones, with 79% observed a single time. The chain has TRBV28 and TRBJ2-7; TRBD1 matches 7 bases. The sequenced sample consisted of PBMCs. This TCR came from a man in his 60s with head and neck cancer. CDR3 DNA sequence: TGTGCCAGCAGCCAGGGGGATTGGGAGCAGTACTTC. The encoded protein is CASSQGDWEQYF.